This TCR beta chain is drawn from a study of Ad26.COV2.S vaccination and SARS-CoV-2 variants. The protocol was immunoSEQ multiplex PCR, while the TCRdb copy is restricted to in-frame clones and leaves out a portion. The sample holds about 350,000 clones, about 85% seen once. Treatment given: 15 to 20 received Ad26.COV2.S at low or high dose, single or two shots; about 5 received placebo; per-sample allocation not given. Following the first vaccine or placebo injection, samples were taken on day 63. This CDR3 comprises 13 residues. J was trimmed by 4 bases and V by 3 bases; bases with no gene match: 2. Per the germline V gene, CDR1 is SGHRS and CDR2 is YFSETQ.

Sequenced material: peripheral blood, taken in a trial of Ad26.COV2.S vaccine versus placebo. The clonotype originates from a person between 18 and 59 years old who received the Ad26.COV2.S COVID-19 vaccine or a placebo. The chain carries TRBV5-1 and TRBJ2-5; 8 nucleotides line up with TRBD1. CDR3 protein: CASSYGQGETQYF. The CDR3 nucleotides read TGCGCCAGCAGCTACGGACAGGGAGAGACCCAGTACTTC. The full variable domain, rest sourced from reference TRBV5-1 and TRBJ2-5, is KAGVTQTPRYLIKTRGQQVTLSCSPISGHRSVSWYQQTPGQGLQFLFEYFSETQRNKGNFPGRFSGRQFSNSRSEMNVSTLELGDSALYLCASSYGQGETQYFGPGTRLLVL.